Listed below are T cell receptor beta chains from one sample, sequenced in a study of CD8 T cells in Susac syndrome. MiXCR, run by TCRdb on the immunoSEQ multiplex PCR reads, gives a single entry per CDR3 protein. The profile shows 130,000 to 150,000 distinct CDR3 sequences, about 94% of them singletons. Sequencing was carried out using CD8+ T cells from PBMCs. The receptors stem from a human donor in good health. Each CDR3 is given with its conserved first and last residue. Clone sizes are given selectively: once, few, many, or a class where the clone is expanded.

NA | TRBJ2-7 | TRBV30 | CAWTAGGYEQYF
NA | TRBJ2-5 | TRBV7-2 | CASSLDRGAETQYF
NA | TRBJ2-3 | TRBV20-1 | CSASGGVSTDTQYF
NA | TRBJ2-1 | TRBV20-1 | CSARGLNRGRISYNEQFF
once | TRBJ2-2 | TRBV20-1 | CSAREREGPPGELFF
few | TRBJ2-7 | TRBV19 | CASSLGHYEQYF
NA | TRBJ2-1 | TRBV29-1 | CSVAGPTEQFF
NA | TRBJ2-7 | TRBV30 | CAWGPGRAVGEQYF
NA | TRBJ2-7 | TRBV4-3 | CASSQSYRANEQYF
NA | TRBJ2-1 | TRBV30 | CAWRGLYNEQFF
NA | TRBJ2-5 | TRBV3-1 | CASSQDAGTGETQYF
NA | TRBJ2-1 | TRBV3-1 | CASSPDREGYNEQFF
few | TRBJ2-5 | TRBV7-9 | CASSLVGRAEETQYF
NA | TRBJ1-2 | TRBV29-1 | CSVATVYGYTF
NA | TRBJ2-5 | TRBV12-3/TRBV12-4 | CASTKEREAGETQYF
once | TRBJ2-1 | TRBV12-3/TRBV12-4 | CASSPTGVGPPYNEQFF
NA | TRBJ2-1 | TRBV30 | CAWTWGQGVNEQFF
NA | TRBJ2-1 | TRBV9 | CASGQAGGLNEQFF
NA | TRBJ2-1 | TRBV29-1 | CSVGRPGYSDREQFF
NA | TRBJ2-1 | TRBV29-1 | CSVDGLAGSVFF
NA | TRBJ2-5 | TRBV3-1 | CASSQGSGQETQYF
once | TRBJ2-6 | TRBV4-1 | CASSQDRRGVNVLTF
NA | TRBJ2-3 | TRBV4-3 | CASSQGERLAGADTQYF
NA | TRBJ2-1 | TRBV14 | CASSQDLYYGRVSDNEQFF
NA | TRBJ2-5 | TRBV29-1 | CSVVAREFPETQYF
NA | TRBJ2-3 | TRBV7-3 | CASSSGLGSDTQYF
NA | TRBJ2-1 | TRBV9 | CASSVTGWDEQFF
NA | TRBJ2-3 | TRBV27 | CASSFASTADTQYF
NA | TRBJ2-3 | TRBV5-1 | CASSLGQGWGDTQYF
NA | TRBJ2-5 | TRBV30 | CAWTSGLMETQYF
NA | TRBJ2-5 | TRBV15 | CATSSVWGANQETQYF
NA | TRBJ2-1 | TRBV12-3/TRBV12-4 | CASRGMGNEQFF
NA | TRBJ2-2 | TRBV27 | CASSPGGGELFF
once | TRBJ2-5 | TRBV7-8 | CASSLPETDKLKETQYF
NA | TRBJ2-7 | TRBV7-9 | CASSLRDRVYEQYF
NA | TRBJ1-1 | TRBV14 | CASSQGIVSIHTEAFF
NA | TRBJ2-3 | TRBV20-1 | CSARDYFGGVDTQYF
NA | TRBJ2-5 | TRBV7-8 | CASSLLSAIRQETQYF
NA | TRBJ1-5 | TRBV28 | CASSRGWQPQHF
NA | TRBJ2-3 | TRBV28 | CASSYERGYTDTQYF
NA | TRBJ1-2 | TRBV29-1 | CSAPGQGDYGYTF
NA | TRBJ2-7 | TRBV13 | CASSPPGEAYEQYF
NA | TRBJ2-1 | TRBV7-8 | CASSRLSDNEQFF
NA | TRBJ2-3 | TRBV29-1 | CSVFDGDTQYF
few | TRBJ2-5 | TRBV9 | CASSVAETQYF
NA | TRBJ2-5 | TRBV24-1 | CATMSTNQETQYF
NA | TRBJ2-5 | TRBV27 | CASSLGTTGVETQYF
NA | TRBJ2-1 | TRBV20-1 | CSAPPGTRNYNEQFF
NA | TRBJ1-1 | TRBV9 | CASSATNTEAFF
NA | TRBJ2-4 | TRBV20-1 | CSAETVLAGALHIQYF
NA | TRBJ1-5 | TRBV27 | CASSPTGRNQPQHF
once | TRBJ2-2 | TRBV29-1 | CSVEDQGAGAHTGELFF
NA | TRBJ2-7 | TRBV28 | CASSLPHWREGKYYEQYF